This is a list of T cell receptor beta chains from one sample in a study of blood T cell repertoires in COVID-19. The repertoire was sequenced with immunoSEQ multiplex PCR; TCRdb's copy has only in-frame clones and lacks some. The table has over 55,000 clones, 70% to 85% seen once. Sequencing was done on a sample of peripheral blood. Every receptor here comes from a woman in her 70s with acute or convalescent COVID-19. Each CDR3 is given with its conserved first and last residue. The order of the fields is clone size, D gene, V gene, J gene, CDR3 DNA, CDR3 protein. A D gene is named only where the DNA matches it firmly. Clone size is given for some rows only: seen once, a few or many times, or a class if the clone is expanded.

>-|-|TRBV7-8|TRBJ1-3
TGTGCCAGCAGCTTAAAATCTCCCCGAGCCTCTGGAAACACCATATATTTT
CASSLKSPRASGNTIYF
>-|-|TRBV5-1|TRBJ2-5
TGCGCCAGCAGCTTGGCCCCCATTCCCCAAGAGACCCAGTACTTC
CASSLAPIPQETQYF
>-|-|TRBV5-1|TRBJ2-7
TGCGCCAGCAGCCAGGCTCCCCCTCATCCGACCTACGAGCAGTACTTC
CASSQAPPHPTYEQYF
>-|-|TRBV2|TRBJ1-4
TGTGCCAGCAGCCTCAGGGGATCTATTGAAAAACTGTTTTTT
CASSLRGSIEKLFF
>-|TRBD1|TRBV18|TRBJ1-1
TGTGCCGGAAGGACAGGGGGGCACACTGAAGCTTTCTTT
CAGRTGGHTEAFF
>-|TRBD2|TRBV19|TRBJ2-4
TGTGCCAGTAGTATCGAACTAGCGGGATCTCAAAACATTCAGTACTTC
CASSIELAGSQNIQYF
>-|-|TRBV30|TRBJ2-5
TGTGCCTGGAGCGCTGCCCTACCTACCCAGTACTTC
CAWSAALPTQYF
>-|TRBD2|TRBV28|TRBJ2-1
TGTGCCAGCAGTTTTGTCGGCGGGAGTGTTCATGAGCAGTTCTTC
CASSFVGGSVHEQFF
>-|-|TRBV2|TRBJ2-6
TGTGCCAGCAGATGGAGCTCTGGGGCCAACGTCCTGACTTTC
CASRWSSGANVLTF
>-|-|TRBV5-1|TRBJ1-2
TGCGCCAGCAGCCCCGGGGGGGCCTCTAACTATGGCTACACCTTC
CASSPGGASNYGYTF
>-|-|TRBV7-2|TRBJ2-1
TGTGCCAGCAGCTTAAACCCTTCCGGGAAGGGCAATGAGCAGTTCTTC
CASSLNPSGKGNEQFF
>-|-|TRBV7-8|TRBJ1-4
TGTGCCAGCAGCTTACAAGGGGCAGCCACTAATGAAAAACTGTTTTTT
CASSLQGAATNEKLFF
>-|-|TRBV9|TRBJ1-1
TGTGCCAGCAGCGTAGGACCGGGGGTGAGCACTGAAGCTTTCTTT
CASSVGPGVSTEAFF
>-|-|TRBV4-3|TRBJ1-1
TGCGCCAGCAGCCAAGCCGGGGGGCCTGAAGCTTTCTTT
CASSQAGGPEAFF
>-|TRBD1|TRBV10-2|TRBJ2-6
TGCGCCAGCAGTGCCGGGACAGGGGGCTCTGGGGCCAACGTCCTGACTTTC
CASSAGTGGSGANVLTF
>-|TRBD1|TRBV30|TRBJ2-3
TGTGCCTGGAGTGTGGACAGGTGGGGCACAGATACGCAGTATTTT
CAWSVDRWGTDTQYF
>-|TRBD2|TRBV7-8|TRBJ2-5
TGTGCCAGCAGCTTACTCTCGGTAGCGGGAGAGACCCAGTACTTC
CASSLLSVAGETQYF
>-|TRBD2|TRBV9|TRBJ2-7
TGTGCCAGCAGCGCTACTAGCGGGAGGGCCGAAGAGCAGTACTTC
CASSATSGRAEEQYF
>-|-|TRBV6-1|TRBJ1-6
TGTGCCAGCAGTGAAGACAGGGTTCGGTCACCCCTCCACTTT
CASSEDRVRSPLHF
>-|TRBD1|TRBV18|TRBJ1-1
TGTGCCAGCTCACTGGTAGGGACAGGCTTCATGAACACTGAAGCTTTCTTT
CASSLVGTGFMNTEAFF
>few|TRBD1|TRBV19|TRBJ2-7
TGTGCCAGTAGTATAGAAGGGACAGTCTACGAGCAGTACTTC
CASSIEGTVYEQYF
>few|-|TRBV11-2|TRBJ1-2
TGTGCCAGCAGCCTTACCCCAGGGTGGGGCTACACCTTC
CASSLTPGWGYTF
>-|-|TRBV12-3/TRBV12-4|TRBJ1-5
TGTGCCAGCAGTTTACCCTATCAGCCCCAGCATTTT
CASSLPYQPQHF
>few|-|TRBV28|TRBJ1-6
TGTGCCAGCAGTCCCGGGTTTAAGGATAATTCACCCCTCCACTTT
CASSPGFKDNSPLHF
>-|-|TRBV5-1|TRBJ1-3
TGCGCCAGCAGCTTGGCTCGCGGGGTAGGCTCCGGAAACACCATATATTTT
CASSLARGVGSGNTIYF
>-|TRBD2|TRBV19|TRBJ2-3
TGTGCCAGTGGAGCTAGCGGGGGCACAGATACGCAGTATTTT
CASGASGGTDTQYF
>-|TRBD1|TRBV5-4|TRBJ1-1
TGTGCCAGCAGCTTTCCCGGGACAGGGAGTTCTGAAGCTTTCTTT
CASSFPGTGSSEAFF
>-|-|TRBV19|TRBJ1-2
TGTGCCAGTAGTATAGGCACAGGGCCACCTAACTATGGCTACACCTTC
CASSIGTGPPNYGYTF
>once|-|TRBV21-1|TRBJ1-3
TGTGCCAGCAGCAAGGGAGAGGACAGGGGTGGAAACACCATATATTTT
CASSKGEDRGGNTIYF
>-|-|TRBV5-1|TRBJ1-6
TGCGCCAGCAGCTTTGAGGGTAGCTCCTATAATTCACCCCTCCACTTT
CASSFEGSSYNSPLHF
>-|-|TRBV11-2|TRBJ1-1
TGTGCCAGCAGCCCCCGAGGGAGCACTGAAGCTTTCTTT
CASSPRGSTEAFF
>-|-|TRBV9|TRBJ1-2
TGTGCCAGCAGCGTATCCGGGACATTAGTAGGCTACACCTTC
CASSVSGTLVGYTF
>-|-|TRBV2|TRBJ1-1
TGTGCCAGCAGTGGGGGAGGGAGTTCGGGCCTAATGAACACTGAAGCTTTCTTT
CASSGGGSSGLMNTEAFF
>-|-|TRBV29-1|TRBJ2-5
TGCAGCGTTGAAGATCCGGGTGCTCAGTACTTC
CSVEDPGAQYF
>once|TRBD2|TRBV4-2|TRBJ2-7
TGTGCCAGCAGCCAGGGGACTAGCGGGGCTGGGTACGAGCAGTACTTC
CASSQGTSGAGYEQYF